Detailed here is one T cell receptor (beta chain). Its target is unknown. PCR amplification relied on 60 Vbeta primers (plus 13 Jbeta primers). Study processing details: As a later analysis found, there were tens of millions of unique TCR beta chains, of which some 10 million were shared. TCRdb's table, derived via immunoSEQ multiplex PCR, lists solely in-frame clones and lacks some. That table furnishes V, J and clone size, whereas the DNA furnished D and trimming. The profile shows some 110,000 clones, roughly 66% of them singletons. The data were taken from a study of cytomegalovirus exposure and HLA in healthy donors. Broader study findings: The listing of 150 to 200 TCR beta chains classed them as cytomegalovirus-associated.

Specimen: PBMCs. The clonotype originates from a man aged 55 to 70 in good health and CMV-seropositive.

The CDR3 coding sequence is TGTGCCAGCAGCCGTTTTCAGGGGGCCTCTGAAGCTTTCTTT. Translating gives CASSRFQGASEAFF. This chain joins TRBV6-5 and TRBJ1-1; 8 bases fit TRBD1. In germline, CDR1 is MNHEY, CDR2 SVGAGI. The CDR3 runs 14 residues. With V trimmed by 6 bases and J by 6 bases, 9 bases remained unmatched.